This is a list of T cell receptor beta chains from one sample in a study of blood T cell repertoires in COVID-19. Profiling relied on immunoSEQ multiplex PCR, and the TCRdb table lists in-frame clones only, not all of them. The sample comprises more than 250,000 clones, more than 70% of which are singletons, and about 5% rests with the top ten. Input material: PBMCs or T cells enriched from blood (not recorded which). The receptor source for this set is a woman in her twenties or thirties who had recovered from COVID-19. CDR3s include the opening cysteine and the closing phenylalanine or tryptophan. D genes are given only for firm matches. Expanded clones get a size class; other rows say once, few or many, or leave the size out.

J gene	V gene	clone size	D gene	CDR3 protein	CDR3 DNA
TRBJ1-2	TRBV28	.	TRBD1	CASGGTALNYGYTF	TGTGCCAGCGGGGGGACAGCCCTTAACTATGGCTACACCTTC
TRBJ1-5	TRBV4-2	.	.	CASSAQFDSNQPQHF	TGTGCCAGCAGCGCTCAGTTTGATAGCAATCAGCCCCAGCATTTT
TRBJ2-7	TRBV2	.	TRBD2	CASSVLAGGYEQYF	TGTGCCAGCAGTGTCCTAGCGGGGGGCTACGAGCAGTACTTC
TRBJ1-4	TRBV6-5	.	.	CASLKATNEKLFF	TGTGCCAGCTTAAAAGCGACTAATGAAAAACTGTTTTTT
TRBJ2-6	TRBV9	.	.	CASSVEAGSGANVLTF	TGTGCCAGCAGCGTAGAGGCGGGCTCTGGGGCCAACGTCCTGACTTTC
TRBJ2-2	TRBV24-1	.	.	CATSDLRTVNTGELFF	TGTGCCACCAGTGATTTGCGGACAGTTAACACCGGGGAGCTGTTTTTT
TRBJ2-7	TRBV5-1	.	TRBD2	CASSLTYSLERGAYEQYF	TGCGCCAGCAGCTTGACTTACTCCTTAGAGCGGGGGGCCTACGAGCAGTACTTC
TRBJ2-7	TRBV4-1	.	.	CASSQERLAYEQYF	TGCGCCAGCAGCCAAGAACGGTTGGCCTACGAGCAGTACTTC
TRBJ2-7	TRBV6-5	.	TRBD1	CASSYEGTETYEQYF	TGTGCCAGCAGTTACGAGGGGACAGAGACCTACGAGCAGTACTTC
TRBJ2-5	TRBV2	.	TRBD1	CASKGDRGLETQYF	TGTGCCAGCAAAGGGGACAGGGGTTTGGAGACCCAGTACTTC
TRBJ2-2	TRBV7-3	.	.	CASSTRPPGGANTGELFF	TGTGCCAGCAGCACACGCCCCCCCGGAGGGGCGAACACCGGGGAGCTGTTTTTT
TRBJ2-5	TRBV5-4	.	TRBD1	CASSLGRTGEASQETQYF	TGTGCCAGCAGCTTGGGTAGGACAGGGGAGGCTAGCCAAGAGACCCAGTACTTC
TRBJ1-1	TRBV5-1	.	TRBD1	CASRGQGPGVRLTEAFF	TGCGCCAGCAGAGGACAGGGGCCAGGAGTTCGGTTGACTGAAGCTTTCTTT
TRBJ1-2	TRBV29-1	.	.	CSVDRNINYGYTF	TGCAGCGTCGACAGGAACATAAACTATGGCTACACCTTC
TRBJ2-4	TRBV30	.	.	CAWTGSQNIQYF	TGTGCCTGGACAGGGTCGCAAAACATTCAGTACTTC
TRBJ2-3	TRBV5-1	.	TRBD2	CASSPRTSGGAGDTDTQYF	TGCGCCAGCAGCCCGCGGACTAGCGGGGGGGCCGGGGACACAGATACGCAGTATTTT
TRBJ2-7	TRBV27	.	.	CASSQVGGPPYEQYF	TGTGCCAGCAGCCAGGTCGGGGGACCGCCCTACGAGCAGTACTTC
TRBJ2-5	TRBV2	.	.	CASSSGLYQETQYF	TGTGCCAGCAGTAGCGGGCTGTACCAAGAGACCCAGTACTTC
TRBJ1-6	TRBV2	.	.	CASLGAGNSPLHF	TGTGCCAGCCTTGGGGCAGGTAATTCACCCCTCCACTTT
TRBJ1-2	TRBV24-1	.	.	CATGGGDNYGYTF	TGTGCCACCGGGGGGGGAGACAACTATGGCTACACCTTC
TRBJ2-2	TRBV18	.	.	CASSRNSAGVGELFF	TGTGCCAGCTCACGAAATTCAGCAGGGGTCGGGGAGCTGTTTTTT
TRBJ1-4	TRBV5-1	.	.	CASSLQEGPDEKLFF	TGCGCCAGCAGCTTGCAGGAGGGTCCGGATGAAAAACTGTTTTTT
TRBJ2-1	TRBV7-8	.	.	CASSLVIGSSYNEQFF	TGTGCCAGCAGCTTAGTGATCGGGAGCTCCTACAATGAGCAGTTCTTC
TRBJ1-2	TRBV6-5	.	.	CASSYSAGQSYGYTF	TGTGCCAGCAGTTACTCGGCCGGACAGAGCTATGGCTACACCTTC
TRBJ2-3	TRBV3-1/TRBV3-2	once	.	CASSQASRGSTDTQYF	TGTGCCAGCAGCCAAGCTTCGCGGGGTTCCACAGATACGCAGTATTTT
TRBJ1-2	TRBV6-5	.	TRBD1	CATPPGEGQGTF	TGTGCCACCCCCCCCGGAGAAGGACAGGGGACCTTC
TRBJ1-2	TRBV20-1	once	.	CSAPGGGYTF	TGCAGTGCCCCGGGCGGGGGCTACACCTTC
TRBJ2-1	TRBV12-5	.	TRBD2	CASGLVIAGGYNEQFF	TGTGCTAGTGGTTTGGTAATAGCGGGGGGTTACAATGAGCAGTTCTTC
TRBJ2-3	TRBV7-2	once	.	CASSPNRDTQYF	TGTGCCAGCAGCCCGAACCGGGATACGCAGTATTTT
TRBJ2-1	TRBV7-2	.	TRBD2	CASSLGPSGGAEQFF	TGTGCCAGCAGCTTAGGGCCTAGCGGGGGGGCCGAGCAGTTCTTC
TRBJ1-2	TRBV10-3	.	.	CAVGRADGYTF	TGTGCCGTTGGGCGAGCTGATGGCTACACCTTC
TRBJ2-7	TRBV5-1	.	TRBD1	CASKPEAGGSYEQYF	TGCGCCAGCAAGCCCGAGGCAGGGGGCTCGTACGAGCAGTACTTC
TRBJ2-1	TRBV11-3	.	TRBD2	CASSSGGAGNEQFF	TGTGCCAGCAGTAGCGGGGGGGCCGGCAATGAGCAGTTCTTC
TRBJ1-1	TRBV7-2	.	.	CASSLTLAPGGAFF	TGTGCCAGCAGCTTAACGTTGGCCCCGGGAGGAGCTTTCTTT
TRBJ2-5	TRBV19	.	.	CASSGRTGGGSQYF	TGTGCCAGTAGTGGGCGGACAGGTGGGGGGTCCCAGTACTTC
TRBJ1-1	TRBV11-2	.	TRBD1	CASSPGGEEAFF	TGTGCCAGCAGCCCAGGGGGAGAAGAAGCTTTCTTT
TRBJ2-3	TRBV5-1	.	TRBD2	CASSLASGSTDTQYF	TGCGCCAGCAGCTTGGCTAGCGGGAGCACAGATACGCAGTATTTT
TRBJ1-5	TRBV2	.	TRBD1	CASSRGDSPSISHQPQHF	TGTGCCAGCAGCAGGGGGGACTCCCCGTCTATATCGCATCAGCCCCAGCATTTT
TRBJ1-5	TRBV18	.	TRBD1	CASSLQRTGNSNQPQHF	TGTGCCAGCTCACTTCAAAGGACAGGGAATAGCAATCAGCCCCAGCATTTT
TRBJ1-5	TRBV6-1	.	.	CASSGRYVGGVNQPQHF	TGTGCCAGCAGTGGCAGGTATGTGGGAGGGGTCAATCAGCCCCAGCATTTT